This entry is about one T cell receptor beta chain. These data come from a study of blood T cell repertoires in COVID-19. Whole-study context: Acute and convalescent COVID-19 specimens originated in the United States, Italy and Spain. PBMCs, B-cell-depleted T cells, or T cells provided the cDNA or gDNA that made up the material.

As handled by the study authors: Estimated nucleated cell counts came from reference gene primer amplification. Clones were read by immunoSEQ multiplex PCR, and TCRdb kept only the in-frame ones, dropping some. The V and J calls and clone size are taken from that table; D and trimming were inferred from the DNA. The sample shows just under 65,000 clones, roughly three quarters of them seen only once. This CDR3 is 15 amino acids long. V shed 4 bases and J 1 base; nucleotides not matched to a gene: 6. The germline V gene has CDR1 SGHRS and CDR2 YFSETQ. The TCR originated in a woman older than 75 with acute or convalescent COVID-19. The chain combines TRBV5-1 with TRBJ1-1, with 8 nucleotides matching TRBD1. Specimen: peripheral blood. CDR3 DNA: TGCGCCAGCAGCGGACGACAGGGGAGGAACACTGAAGCTTTCTTT. Translated, it gives CASSGRQGRNTEAFF.